A selection of T cell receptor beta chains follows, all from one sample in a study of OX40 agonist ivuxolimab in advanced cancers. TCRdb keeps only in-frame clones here, not all; method: immunoSEQ multiplex PCR. The top ten clones hold around 12% of a sample with about 26,000 clones, under 90% of them seen once. The sequenced sample was CD4+ or CD8+ T cells sorted from blood, obtained in a trial of the OX40 agonist ivuxolimab. These receptors were collected from an adult with an advanced solid tumor such as melanoma, head and neck, liver or kidney cancer. The CDR3 runs from the conserved cysteine through the conserved F or W. D genes are given only for firm matches. Not all rows give a size; the values are once, few, many and, for expanded clones, a class.

clone_size	v_call	cdr3_length	d_call	j_call	cdr3_aa	cdr3_nt
-	TRBV29-1	12	-	TRBJ2-1	CSVETGRNEQFF	TGCAGCGTTGAAACGGGAAGGAATGAGCAGTTCTTC
medium-sized	TRBV28	15	-	TRBJ1-6	CASSFVSSYNSPLHF	TGTGCCAGCAGTTTCGTTAGCTCCTATAATTCACCCCTCCACTTT
once	TRBV5-5	14	TRBD1	TRBJ1-2	CASSSSGGDRGYTF	TGTGCCAGCAGCTCCTCAGGGGGCGATAGGGGCTACACCTTC
-	TRBV6-5	15	TRBD2	TRBJ2-3	CASSYVQGGTDTQYF	TGTGCCAGCAGTTACGTGCAGGGAGGGACAGATACGCAGTATTTT
medium-sized	TRBV7-9	14	TRBD1	TRBJ1-2	CASSPGAGGHGYTF	TGTGCCAGCAGCCCCGGAGCAGGGGGGCATGGCTACACCTTC
-	TRBV19	13	-	TRBJ1-6	CASSSDTNSPLHF	TGTGCCAGTAGTTCGGACACCAATTCACCCCTCCACTTT
-	TRBV7-9	15	-	TRBJ2-1	CASSLELWEYNEQFF	TGTGCCAGCAGCTTAGAGCTTTGGGAATACAATGAGCAGTTCTTC
-	TRBV4-1	14	-	TRBJ1-1	CASSQVQLNTEAFF	TGCGCCAGCAGCCAAGTCCAGTTGAACACTGAAGCTTTCTTT
-	TRBV7-8	16	-	TRBJ1-2	CASSLGGLTDYYGYTF	TGTGCCAGCAGCTTAGGGGGGCTAACGGATTACTATGGCTACACCTTC
once	TRBV10-1	16	TRBD2	TRBJ2-3	CASSLNSGVGTDTQYF	TGCGCCAGCAGCCTCAATAGCGGGGTCGGCACAGATACGCAGTATTTT
-	TRBV6-1	16	TRBD1	TRBJ1-3	CASSERDSFSGNTIYF	TGTGCCAGCAGTGAGCGGGACAGCTTCTCTGGAAACACCATATATTTT
-	TRBV11-1	16	TRBD2	TRBJ2-3	CASSFSGGALPDTQYF	TGTGCCAGCAGTTTTAGCGGGGGGGCCTTACCAGATACGCAGTATTTT
-	TRBV11-2	17	-	TRBJ2-1	CASSLEAPWGRGNEQFF	TGTGCCAGCAGCTTAGAGGCCCCCTGGGGCAGGGGCAATGAGCAGTTCTTC
-	TRBV13	14	TRBD1	TRBJ1-2	CASAEGTGGYGYTF	TGTGCCAGCGCTGAAGGGACAGGAGGATATGGCTACACCTTC
-	TRBV7-8	11	-	TRBJ2-3	CASSSTGGQYF	TGTGCCAGCAGCTCAACCGGGGGGCAGTATTTT
-	TRBV5-1	14	-	TRBJ2-5	CASSLEQAQETQYF	TGCGCCAGCAGCTTGGAACAAGCGCAAGAGACCCAGTACTTC
-	TRBV18	13	-	TRBJ1-1	CASSPPGGTEAFF	TGTGCCAGCTCACCACCGGGGGGCACTGAAGCTTTCTTT
-	TRBV29-1	15	TRBD2	TRBJ2-1	CSVEPAGVSYNEQFF	TGCAGCGTGGAGCCTGCGGGGGTCTCCTACAATGAGCAGTTCTTC
-	TRBV7-7	12	-	TRBJ2-2	CASSSNFGELFF	TGTGCTAGCAGCTCGAATTTCGGGGAGCTGTTTTTT
once	TRBV6-5	16	-	TRBJ1-3	CASSYSARGPGNTIYF	TGTGCCAGCAGTTACTCGGCCAGGGGTCCTGGAAACACCATATATTTT
-	TRBV30	12	-	TRBJ2-2	CAWSWGAGELFF	TGTGCCTGGAGTTGGGGGGCCGGGGAGCTGTTTTTT
-	TRBV19	17	-	TRBJ1-4	CASSDWRSGLAGEKLFF	TGTGCCAGTAGTGATTGGCGGTCAGGGTTAGCGGGTGAAAAACTGTTTTTT
once	TRBV13	15	TRBD1	TRBJ2-1	CASSLADRAQNEQFF	TGTGCCAGCAGCTTAGCAGACAGGGCCCAAAATGAGCAGTTCTTC
-	TRBV27	13	-	TRBJ1-1	CASSFRGVAEAFF	TGTGCCAGCAGTTTTAGGGGGGTGGCTGAAGCTTTCTTT
-	TRBV5-6	13	-	TRBJ1-2	CASSLPIRDGYTF	TGTGCCAGCAGCTTACCCATCAGGGACGGCTACACCTTC
-	TRBV5-8	17	-	TRBJ2-5	CASSPVGSAGGAETQYF	TGTGCCAGCAGCCCCGTTGGGTCCGCTGGAGGAGCCGAGACCCAGTACTTC
once	TRBV27	14	TRBD1	TRBJ1-1	CASSSLTGGTEAFF	TGTGCCAGCAGTTCGCTGACAGGGGGCACTGAAGCTTTCTTT
-	TRBV6-5	14	-	TRBJ1-5	CASSYSEGNQPQHF	TGTGCCAGCAGTTACTCGGAGGGAAATCAGCCCCAGCATTTT
-	TRBV27	14	-	TRBJ2-7	CASSLSRGNYEQYF	TGTGCCAGCAGTTTATCCCGGGGCAACTACGAGCAGTACTTC
-	TRBV6-5	13	-	TRBJ2-5	CASSPSWLGTQYF	TGTGCCAGCAGCCCTTCGTGGCTAGGGACCCAGTACTTC
-	TRBV27	16	-	TRBJ2-6	CASSFQPHSGANVLTF	TGTGCCAGCAGTTTTCAACCTCACTCTGGGGCCAACGTCCTGACTTTC
once	TRBV19	15	TRBD1	TRBJ1-5	CASTGGQGGNQPQHF	TGTGCCAGTACTGGGGGACAGGGGGGAAATCAGCCCCAGCATTTT
-	TRBV5-8	15	-	TRBJ2-7	CASSLRGEGSYEQYF	TGTGCCAGCAGCCTCAGGGGGGAGGGCTCCTACGAGCAGTACTTC
-	TRBV6-5	14	TRBD2	TRBJ2-1	CASSYTAGGYEQFF	TGTGCCAGCAGTTACACAGCGGGGGGGTATGAGCAGTTCTTC
-	TRBV6-5	13	-	TRBJ1-5	CASSYGTHQPQHF	TGTGCCAGCAGTTATGGTACCCATCAGCCCCAGCATTTT
-	TRBV27	13	-	TRBJ1-2	CASGPGLNYGHTF	TGTGCCAGTGGCCCTGGGCTGAACTATGGCCACACCTTC
-	TRBV11-2	14	-	TRBJ1-1	CASSFSSGNTEAFF	TGTGCCAGCAGCTTTAGTTCGGGGAACACTGAAGCTTTCTTT
-	TRBV27	14	TRBD1	TRBJ1-1	CASNRQGVVTEAFF	TGTGCCAGCAATCGACAGGGGGTGGTCACTGAAGCTTTCTTT
-	TRBV19	12	TRBD1	TRBJ2-1	CASSMGQSEQFF	TGTGCCAGTAGTATGGGACAGAGTGAGCAGTTCTTC
-	TRBV23-1	14	-	TRBJ1-1	CASSLWAIGPEAFF	TGCGCCAGCAGTCTGTGGGCAATTGGGCCTGAAGCTTTCTTT